This entry concerns a single T cell receptor beta chain. What it binds is not known. This PCR relied on a set of 60 Vbeta primers and 13 Jbeta primers. Profiled with immunoSEQ multiplex PCR; TCRdb holds only in-frame clones, not every one. The table has around 230,000 clones, 70% to 90% seen once; the top ten hold 0.2% to 0.25%. The CDR3 has 17 amino acids. Trimming removed 8 bases from V and 0 bases from J, with 21 bases in between. CDR1 is SNHLY, CDR2 FYNNEI, per germline. This record belongs to a study of cytomegalovirus exposure and HLA in healthy donors. Study results and caveats: Most TCR sequences showed up rarely, but some public TCRs showed up in many donors. A link between a missense DCLRE1C variant and TCR beta V- and J-gene trimming emerged from a later analysis. Another analysis was done later, and it associated 17,000 or so TCR beta sequences with HLA alleles at 0.05 false discovery rate.

The sample consisted of PBMCs. The V and J genes are TRBV2 and TRBJ2-3; the D gene is possibly TRBD1 (5 bases). The clonotype originates from a girl aged 2 to 10 in good health and CMV-seronegative. The CDR3 sequence is CASSIDRQTPSTDTQYF. The CDR3 nucleotides read TGTGCCAGCTCAATAGACCGACAGACCCCTAGCACAGATACGCAGTATTTT.